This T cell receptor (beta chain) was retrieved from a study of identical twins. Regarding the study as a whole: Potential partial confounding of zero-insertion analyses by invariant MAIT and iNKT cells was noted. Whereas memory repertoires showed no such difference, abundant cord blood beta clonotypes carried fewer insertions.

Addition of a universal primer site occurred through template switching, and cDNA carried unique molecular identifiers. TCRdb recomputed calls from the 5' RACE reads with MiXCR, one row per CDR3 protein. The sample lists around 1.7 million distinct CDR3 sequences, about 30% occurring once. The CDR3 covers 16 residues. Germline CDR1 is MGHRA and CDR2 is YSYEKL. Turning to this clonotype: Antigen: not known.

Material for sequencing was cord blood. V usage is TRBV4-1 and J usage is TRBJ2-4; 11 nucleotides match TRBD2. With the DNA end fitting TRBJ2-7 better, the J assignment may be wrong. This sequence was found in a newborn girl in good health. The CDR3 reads CASSQASTSGAYEQYF. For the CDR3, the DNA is TGCGCCAGCAGCCAAGCATCGACTAGCGGGGCCTACGAGCAGTACTTC.